The 23 T cell receptor beta chains given below trace back to one sample, sequenced in a study of blood T cell repertoires in COVID-19. Repertoires were generated with immunoSEQ multiplex PCR, while TCRdb's copy carries only in-frame clones and drops some. Here the sample spans hundreds of thousands of clones, 65% to 90% being singletons. The sample taken for sequencing was PBMCs or T cells enriched from blood (not recorded which). The receptor set was obtained from a man between 40 and 49 years old who had recovered from COVID-19.

The rearrangement uses TRBV4-1 and TRBJ2-7, with a possible D match to TRBD2 (6 bases). V dropped 2 bases and J dropped 2 bases, with 13 bases sitting between them. There are 15 residues in the CDR3. CDR1 and CDR2 from the germline V gene are MGHRA and YSYEKL. The CDR3 reads CASSQRTTGAYEQYF. The CDR3 DNA reads TGCGCCAGCAGCCAAAGGACGACGGGGGCCTACGAGCAGTACTTC.

This chain connects TRBV27 to TRBJ2-2; 7 bases match TRBD2. From germline, CDR1 is MNHEY and CDR2 SMNVEV (reference sequence). The CDR3 runs to 14 residues. The V segment lost 4 bases and the J segment 2 bases; nucleotides outside the gene matches: 1. CDR3 sequence reads: CASSSGLNTGELFF. In DNA form, the CDR3 reads TGTGCCAGCAGTTCGGGACTAAACACCGGGGAGCTGTTTTTT.

The chain is built from TRBV6-5 and TRBJ1-5; 8 nucleotides match TRBD1. The trim removed 6 bases at V and 2 bases at J, leaving 0 bases unmatched. The CDR3 length is 13 residues. Germline CDR1 reads MNHEY; CDR2 reads SVGAGI. CDR3 in amino acids: CASRDRGNQPQHF. For the CDR3, the DNA is TGTGCCAGCAGGGACAGGGGCAATCAGCCCCAGCATTTT.

This sequence joins TRBV9 and TRBJ1-6, with TRBD1 matching 8 bases. The V gene's germline CDR1 is SGDLS and CDR2 YYNGEE. J lost 8 bases, V lost 0 bases, and 4 bases had no gene match. The CDR3 extends over 15 amino acids. The CDR3 here is CASSVDQGADSPLHF. Here the CDR3 DNA reads TGTGCCAGCAGCGTAGACCAGGGGGCCGATTCACCCCTCCACTTT.

This clone was observed once. This sequence joins TRBV28 and TRBJ1-2; no clear D. Germline values: CDR1 MDHEN, CDR2 SYDVKM. The CDR3 totals 13 residues. V was pared by 5 bases and J by 4 bases, with 11 bases between. The CDR3 region is CASSPGETYGYTF. In DNA form, the CDR3 reads TGTGCCAGCAGTCCGGGAGAGACCTATGGCTACACCTTC.

J is TRBJ2-1 and V is TRBV5-5; TRBD1 matches at 7 bases. V trimming: 3 bases; J trimming: 3 bases; junction bases outside the gene matches: 6. The germline V gene has CDR1 SGHKS and CDR2 YYEKEE (reference sequence). CDR3 size: 15 residues. The CDR3 DNA follows: TGTGCCAGCAGCTGGGGAACAGGGGTCTACAATGAGCAGTTCTTC. It translates to CASSWGTGVYNEQFF.

The J gene is TRBJ2-1, the V gene TRBV27; 12 positions match TRBD1. There are 14 residues in the CDR3. V was pared by 4 bases and J by 10 bases, with 5 bases of the junction left unmatched. Germline V gives CDR1 MNHEY, CDR2 SMNVEV (reference sequence). This CDR3 is CASSWGQGAGEQFF. The CDR3 DNA is TGTGCCAGCAGTTGGGGACAGGGGGCAGGGGAGCAGTTCTTC.

This clone has more than one count but fewer than ten. Other DNA sequences in this sample translate to the same CDR3. The chain links TRBV18 to TRBJ2-3; the match to TRBD2 covers 9 bases. The ends lost 6 bases at V and 2 bases at J; junction bases unmatched: 6. There are 15 residues in the CDR3. The germline V gene encodes CDR1 KGHSH and CDR2 LQKENI. CDR3 sequence reads: CASSRLAEITDTQYF. The DNA for the CDR3 is TGTGCCAGCTCCCGACTAGCGGAGATCACAGATACGCAGTATTTT.

V is TRBV11-1 and J is TRBJ1-2; a weak D match, TRBD1 (6 bases). Germline V gives CDR1 SGHAT, CDR2 FQDESV (reference sequence). The CDR3 has 16 residues. V gave up 3 bases and J gave up 0 bases, with 14 bases separating them. This CDR3 is CASSFGQLDTNYGYTF. DNA of the CDR3: TGTGCCAGCAGCTTCGGACAGCTTGATACTAACTATGGCTACACCTTC. The whole variable domain, remainder taken from reference TRBV11-1 and TRBJ1-2, is EAEVAQSPRYKITEKSQAVAFWCDPISGHATLYWYRQILGQGPELLVQFQDESVVDDSQLPKDRFSAERLKGVDSTLKIQPAELGDSAMYLCASSFGQLDTNYGYTFGSGTRLTVV.

The genes are TRBV11-3 and TRBJ1-3; D call uncertain. Germline V gives CDR1 SGHNT, CDR2 YENEEA. The CDR3 is 15 residues long. Trimming stripped 5 bases from V and 1 base from J, with 12 bases between. The CDR3 DNA reads as TGTGCCAGCAGCCCCCTCGTTCTTTCTGGAAACACCATATATTTT. Encoded protein: CASSPLVLSGNTIYF.

CDR3 in amino acids: CASSLVTGGLNTEAFF. The CDR3 DNA sequence: TGCGCCAGCAGCTTGGTAACAGGGGGCTTGAACACTGAAGCTTTCTTT. The chain combines TRBV5-1 with TRBJ1-1, with 9 bases identical to TRBD1. Germline CDR1 SGHRS, CDR2 YFSETQ. There are 16 residues in the CDR3. J gave up 0 bases and V 0 bases, and 3 bases lay outside the gene matches.

CDR3 nucleotide sequence: TGCGCCAGCAGCCCCTTGACTAGCGGCTTTGGGACCGGGGAGCTGTTTTTT. This translates into CASSPLTSGFGTGELFF. The chain couples TRBV5-1 to TRBJ2-2; the match to TRBD2 covers 9 bases. The germline CDR1 and CDR2 sequences are SGHRS and YFSETQ. The CDR3 consists of 17 residues. Unmatched junction bases numbered 12, after V lost 4 bases and J lost 5 bases.

The chain uses TRBV9 and TRBJ1-3; D unclear. Germline CDR1 is SGDLS and CDR2 is YYNGEE. V was pared by 2 bases and J by 0 bases, with 12 bases between. This CDR3 spans 16 amino acids. The CDR3 loop is CASSVAGSFSGNTIYF. In DNA, the CDR3 is TGTGCCAGCAGCGTGGCGGGTTCCTTCTCTGGAAACACCATATATTTT.

In its sample, this clone was seen once. V is TRBV27 and J is TRBJ2-3; TRBD1 matches 7 bases. The germline V gene has CDR1 MNHEY and CDR2 SMNVEV (reference sequence). The CDR3 is 14 amino acids. After removal of 8 bases from V and 5 bases from J, the junction contained 10 bases not matched to a gene. The CDR3 here is CASGRQGMGDTQYF. CDR3 DNA: TGTGCCAGCGGCAGACAGGGTATGGGAGATACGCAGTATTTT.

The rearrangement joins TRBV28 to TRBJ1-1; 9 bases match TRBD1. V shed 4 bases and J 6 bases; nucleotides not matched to a gene: 9. The CDR3 is made up of 15 amino acids. Looked up from germline, CDR1 is MDHEN and CDR2 is SYDVKM. CDR3 in amino acids: CASSSTGGAGAEAFF. The CDR3 DNA follows: TGTGCCAGCAGTTCCACAGGGGGCGCCGGGGCTGAAGCTTTCTTT. The variable domain in full, with the rest retrieved from reference TRBV28 and TRBJ1-1, is DVKVTQSSRYLVKRTGEKVFLECVQDMDHENMFWYRQDPGLGLRLIYFSYDVKMKEKGDIPEGYSVSREKKERFSLILESASTNQTSMYLCASSSTGGAGAEAFFGQGTRLTVV.

This clone appeared once. This rearrangement joins TRBV5-1 to TRBJ2-3, with 8 bases fitting TRBD1. CDR3 length equals 15 residues. Looked up from germline, CDR1 is SGHRS and CDR2 is YFSETQ. V was pared by 0 bases and J by 4 bases, with 4 bases of the junction left unmatched. In nucleotides, the CDR3 is TGCGCCAGCAGCTTGGAGGACAGGGCCGCAGATACGCAGTATTTT. Amino acids: CASSLEDRAADTQYF.

The J gene is TRBJ2-1, the V gene TRBV3-1 (or the pseudogene TRBV3-2); the match to TRBD2 covers 12 bases. The CDR3 consists of 19 residues. Germline CDR1 LGHDT, CDR2 YNNKEL (reference sequence). V lost 1 base to trimming and J lost 9 bases; unmatched junction nucleotides: 16. CDR3 loop: CASSQVRTSGIPPSGEQFF. DNA of the CDR3: TGTGCCAGCAGCCAAGTTCGGACTAGCGGGATACCACCCAGCGGTGAGCAGTTCTTC.

V is TRBV5-1 and J is TRBJ2-7, with 7 bases that match TRBD1. Per the germline V gene, CDR1 is SGHRS and CDR2 is YFSETQ. The V and J ends lost 5 bases and 6 bases, in that order; junction bases with no gene match: 5. The CDR3 runs 12 residues. The CDR3 region has the DNA TGCGCCAGCAGTCCGACAGGGCTCGAGCAGTACTTC. This encodes CASSPTGLEQYF.

V gene TRBV6-5 combines with J gene TRBJ2-2; the match to TRBD1 covers 9 bases. The CDR3 is 15 amino acids. The germline V gene encodes CDR1 MNHEY and CDR2 SVGAGI. V was clipped by 6 bases and J by 5 bases; unmatched bases: 7. The CDR3 region has the DNA TGTGCCAGCAGGATGGACAGGGGTAGGACCGGGGAGCTGTTTTTT. This sequence encodes CASRMDRGRTGELFF.

This clone was seen more than once but under ten times. V is TRBV7-9 and J is TRBJ1-4; 9 bases match TRBD1. Germline trimming cut 5 bases from V and 8 bases from J; bases unmatched to any gene: 12. This CDR3 comprises 16 residues. Germline V lookup: CDR1 SEHNR, CDR2 FQNEAQ (reference sequence). The CDR3 spells CASSLDRGPFDEKLFF. CDR3 coding DNA: TGTGCCAGCAGCCTGGACAGGGGACCTTTTGACGAAAAACTGTTTTTT.

The CDR3 nucleotides read TGTGCCAGCAGCGTTGAGCCGGGACAGGGCAGCGGCTACACCTTC. Encoded protein: CASSVEPGQGSGYTF. The chain combines TRBV9 with TRBJ1-2; 9 nucleotides match TRBD1. The CDR3 consists of 15 residues. V was clipped by 2 bases and J by 8 bases; unmatched bases: 10. Germline CDR1 and CDR2: SGDLS and YYNGEE.

This clone has just a few counts. J is TRBJ1-2 and V is TRBV10-1; tentative D call: TRBD1 (5 bases). Trimming took off 1 base at V and 8 bases at J, with 11 bases between the two ends. Germline CDR1 is WNHNN and CDR2 is SYGVQD (reference sequence). This CDR3 has 13 amino acids. The CDR3 region is CASSELPGRGYTF. The DNA of the CDR3 is TGCGCCAGCAGTGAGTTGCCAGGGAGGGGCTACACCTTC.

The CDR3 DNA follows: TGTGCCAGCAGCCCCTCGACAGGGCTCTATGGCTACACCTTC. This sequence encodes CASSPSTGLYGYTF. J is TRBJ1-2 and V is TRBV7-2, with 7 bases aligning to TRBD1. Germline CDR1 SGHTA, CDR2 FQGNSA. The J segment lost 4 bases and the V segment lost 5 bases, leaving 7 bases of the junction unmatched. The CDR3 runs to 14 residues.